Only a few counts were recorded for the clone carrying this TCR beta chain. Its antigen is undetermined. Germline V lookup: CDR1 DFQATT, CDR2 SNEGSKA (reference sequence). V shed 5 bases, J shed 2 bases, and the junction held 5 bases outside the gene matches. This CDR3 has 13 residues. This record belongs to a study of blood T cells in healthy people across ages. Findings of the study overall: Long-lived donors exceeded aged donors in naive CD4+ cells and diversity.

PCR was performed a second time for about 7 to 11 cycles using a sample-barcoded 5' primer and a J-beta primer mix. Carrying 12 random nucleotides, a template-switch adaptor labeled each individual cDNA molecule. TCRdb recomputed calls from the 5' RACE reads with MiXCR, one row per CDR3 protein. Of some 1.4 million distinct CDR3 sequences listed, around two fifths are singletons. What was sequenced was blood. The chain uses TRBV20-1 and TRBJ1-2; TRBD1 matches 7 bases. The origin of this receptor is a woman in her late teens or twenties in good health. CDR3 nucleotide sequence: TGCAGTGCTGGGGACAGCCGAAACTATGGCTACACCTTC. Encoded protein: CSAGDSRNYGYTF.